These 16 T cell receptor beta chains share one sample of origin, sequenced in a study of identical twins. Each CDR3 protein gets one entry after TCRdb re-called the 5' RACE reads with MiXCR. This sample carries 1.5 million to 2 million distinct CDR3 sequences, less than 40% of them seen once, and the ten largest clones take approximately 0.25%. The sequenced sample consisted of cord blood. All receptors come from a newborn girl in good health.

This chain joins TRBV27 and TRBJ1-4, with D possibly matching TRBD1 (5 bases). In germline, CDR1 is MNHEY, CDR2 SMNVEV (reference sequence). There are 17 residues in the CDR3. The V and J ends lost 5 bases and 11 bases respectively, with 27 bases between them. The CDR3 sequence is CASSPRGPVRLVEKLFF. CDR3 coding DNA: TGTGCCAGCAGTCCCCGGGGCCCAGTCAGGTTGGTGGAGAAACTGTTTTTT.

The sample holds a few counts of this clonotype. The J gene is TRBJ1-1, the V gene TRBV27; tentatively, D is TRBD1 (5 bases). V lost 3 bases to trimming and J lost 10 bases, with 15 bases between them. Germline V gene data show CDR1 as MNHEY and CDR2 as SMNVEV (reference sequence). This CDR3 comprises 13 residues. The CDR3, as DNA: TGTGCCAGCAGTTTTGCCCCAGGGACCAGAGCTTTCTTT. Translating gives CASSFAPGTRAFF.

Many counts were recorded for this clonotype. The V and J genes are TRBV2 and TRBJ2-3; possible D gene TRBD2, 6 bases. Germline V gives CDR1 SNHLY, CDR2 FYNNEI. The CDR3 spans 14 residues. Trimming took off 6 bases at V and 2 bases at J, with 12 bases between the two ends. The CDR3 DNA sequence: TGTGCCAGCAGACCCGGAGGGGACACAGATACGCAGTATTTT. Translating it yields CASRPGGDTDTQYF.

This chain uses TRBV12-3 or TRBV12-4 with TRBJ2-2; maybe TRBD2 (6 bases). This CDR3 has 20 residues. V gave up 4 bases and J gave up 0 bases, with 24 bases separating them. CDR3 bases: TGTGCCAGCAGTTGGCCCCGGTTGGGACTGGCGGGTCCGAACACCGGGGAGCTGTTTTTT. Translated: CASSWPRLGLAGPNTGELFF.

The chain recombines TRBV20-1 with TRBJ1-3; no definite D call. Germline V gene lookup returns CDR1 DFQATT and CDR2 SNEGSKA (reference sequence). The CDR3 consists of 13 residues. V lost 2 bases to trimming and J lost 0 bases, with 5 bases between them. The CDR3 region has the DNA TGCAGTGCTAGAAAGTACTCTGGAAACACCATATATTTT. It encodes CSARKYSGNTIYF.

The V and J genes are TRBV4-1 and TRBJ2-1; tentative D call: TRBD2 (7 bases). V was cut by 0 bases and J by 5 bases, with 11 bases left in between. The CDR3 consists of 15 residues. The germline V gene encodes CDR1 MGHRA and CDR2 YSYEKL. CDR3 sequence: CASSQDSGGDNEQFF. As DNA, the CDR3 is TGCGCCAGCAGCCAAGATTCGGGGGGCGACAATGAGCAGTTCTTC.

The CDR3 DNA follows: TGCAGTGCTCCTCCCGGGACAGGCTCCTACGAGCAGTACTTC. Its protein product is CSAPPGTGSYEQYF. This chain connects TRBV20-1 to TRBJ2-7, with 8 nucleotides matching TRBD1. V was pared by 5 bases and J by 0 bases, with 6 bases of the junction left unmatched. Per germline, CDR1 DFQATT and CDR2 SNEGSKA (reference sequence). This CDR3 is built from 14 residues.

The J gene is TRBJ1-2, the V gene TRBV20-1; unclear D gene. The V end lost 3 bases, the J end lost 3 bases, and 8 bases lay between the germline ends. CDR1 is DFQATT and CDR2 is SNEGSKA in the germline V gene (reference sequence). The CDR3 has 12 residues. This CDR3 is CSARALDYGYTF. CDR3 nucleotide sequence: TGCAGTGCTAGGGCTCTCGACTATGGCTACACCTTC.

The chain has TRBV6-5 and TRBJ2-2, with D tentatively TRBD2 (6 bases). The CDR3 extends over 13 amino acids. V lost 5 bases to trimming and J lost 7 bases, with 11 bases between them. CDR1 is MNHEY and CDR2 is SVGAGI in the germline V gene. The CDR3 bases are TGTGCCAGCAGTACTGGGACTTTCGGGGAGCTGTTTTTT. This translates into CASSTGTFGELFF.

The CDR3 DNA reads TGTGCCAGCAGCCAGTGGGAAGCAACAGATACGCAGTATTTT. It encodes CASSQWEATDTQYF. V gene TRBV27 combines with J gene TRBJ2-3; unclear D gene. CDR3 length: 14 amino acids. Germline assignment: CDR1 MNHEY and CDR2 SMNVEV (reference sequence). Between the trimmed V and J ends, which lost 6 bases and 3 bases, there was a span of 13 bases.

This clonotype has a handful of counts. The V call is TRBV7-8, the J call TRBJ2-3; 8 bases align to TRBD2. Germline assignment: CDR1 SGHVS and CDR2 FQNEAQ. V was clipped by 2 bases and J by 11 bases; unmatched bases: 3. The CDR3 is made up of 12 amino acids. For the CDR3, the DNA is TGTGCCAGCAGCTTAAGCGGGGGACAGCAGTATTTT. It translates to CASSLSGGQQYF.

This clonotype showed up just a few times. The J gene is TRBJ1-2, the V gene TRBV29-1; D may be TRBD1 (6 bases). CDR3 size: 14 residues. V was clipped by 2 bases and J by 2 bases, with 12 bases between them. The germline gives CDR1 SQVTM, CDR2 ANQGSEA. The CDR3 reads CSVEWRGANYGYTF. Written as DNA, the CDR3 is TGCAGCGTTGAATGGAGGGGGGCGAACTATGGCTACACCTTC.

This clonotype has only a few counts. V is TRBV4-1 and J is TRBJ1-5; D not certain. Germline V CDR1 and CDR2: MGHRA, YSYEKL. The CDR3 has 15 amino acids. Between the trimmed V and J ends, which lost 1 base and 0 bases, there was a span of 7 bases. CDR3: CASSQAVVSNQPQHF. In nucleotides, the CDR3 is TGCGCCAGCAGCCAAGCGGTAGTTAGCAATCAGCCCCAGCATTTT.

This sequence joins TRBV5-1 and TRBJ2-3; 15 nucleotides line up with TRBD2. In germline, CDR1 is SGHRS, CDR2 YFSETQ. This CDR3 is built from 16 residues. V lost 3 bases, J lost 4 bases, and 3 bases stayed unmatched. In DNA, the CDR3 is TGCGCCAGCAGCTGGACTAGCGGGGGGGCCCCAGATACGCAGTATTTT. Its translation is CASSWTSGGAPDTQYF.

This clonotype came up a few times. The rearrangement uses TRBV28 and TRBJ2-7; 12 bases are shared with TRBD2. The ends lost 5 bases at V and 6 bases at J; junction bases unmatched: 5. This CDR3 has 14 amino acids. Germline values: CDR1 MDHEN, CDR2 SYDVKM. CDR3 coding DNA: TGTGCCAGCAGTCCTCTAGCGGGAGGGTTCGAGCAGTACTTC. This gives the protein CASSPLAGGFEQYF.

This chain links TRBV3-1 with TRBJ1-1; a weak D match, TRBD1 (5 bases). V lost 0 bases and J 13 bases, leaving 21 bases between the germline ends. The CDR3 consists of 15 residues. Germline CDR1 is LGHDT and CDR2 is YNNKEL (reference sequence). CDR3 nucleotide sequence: TGTGCCAGCAGCCAAGAGGGGGTCCGGACCCCGGGGAATTTCTTT. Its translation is CASSQEGVRTPGNFF. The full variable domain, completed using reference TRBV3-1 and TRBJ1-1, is DTAVSQTPKYLVTQMGNDKSIKCEQNLGHDTMYWYKQDSKKFLKIMFSYNNKELIINETVPNRFSPKSPDKAHLNLHINSLELGDSAVYFCASSQEGVRTPGNFFGQGTRLTVV.